These 14 T cell receptor beta chains were sequenced from one sample in a study of T and B cells in COVID-19 patients. Multiplex PCR with BIOMED2 TRB-A/B primer pools amplified TRB rearrangements. TCRdb processed the multiplex PCR reads anew with MiXCR; each CDR3 protein has one entry. The profile shows some 16,000 distinct CDR3 sequences, 25% to 35% of them singletons. Blood genomic DNA input for TRB amplification was roughly 250-550 ng. The specimen sequenced was blood. The receptors come from a human donor who had recovered from COVID-19.

Regarding this clonotype: A junction end diverges from the germline sequence, so it may reflect a read error. This sequence joins TRBV7-7 and TRBJ2-2; the D gene is possibly TRBD2 (6 bases). The germline V gene encodes CDR1 SSHAT and CDR2 FNYEAQ (reference sequence). The CDR3 totals 14 residues. The CDR3 loop is CASSLGLANGELFF. CDR3 bases: TGTGCTAGCAGCTTGGGGCTAGCGAACGGGGAGCTGTTTTTT.

This clonotype is medium-sized by share. The chain is built from TRBV19 and TRBJ2-1; 12 positions agree with TRBD2. The germline gives CDR1 LNHDA, CDR2 SQIVND (reference sequence). This CDR3 comprises 14 residues. The trim removed 10 bases at V and 4 bases at J, leaving 5 bases unmatched. This chain's CDR3 is CATSSGGDYNEQFF. CDR3 DNA: TGTGCCACTTCTAGCGGGGGGGATTACAATGAGCAGTTCTTC.

This clonotype occurred many times. The V call is TRBV6-1, the J call TRBJ1-4, with 9 positions matching TRBD1. The germline gives CDR1 MNHNS, CDR2 SASEGT. V lost 5 bases to trimming and J lost 5 bases; unmatched junction nucleotides: 12. The CDR3 loop spans 17 amino acids. CDR3 nucleotide sequence: TGTGCCAGCAGTCCTAGACTCCTGGACAGGGGAAATGAAAAACTGTTTTTT. Protein sequence: CASSPRLLDRGNEKLFF.

The genes are TRBV24-1 and TRBJ2-3; 9 bases map to TRBD2. The CDR3 has 16 residues. V gave up 5 bases and J gave up 2 bases; unmatched junction bases: 7. Per the germline V gene, CDR1 is KGHDR and CDR2 is SFDVKD. The CDR3 bases are TGTGCCACCAGTGCCCCGCGGGGGGGATACACAGATACGCAGTATTTT. As protein: CATSAPRGGYTDTQYF.

Only a few counts were recorded for this clonotype. The chain couples TRBV6-1 to TRBJ1-6; a weak D match, TRBD1 (5 bases). The CDR3 consists of 16 residues. V lost 6 bases to trimming and J lost 1 base, with 13 bases between them. Germline V gene lookup returns CDR1 MNHNS and CDR2 SASEGT. The CDR3 reads CASRGPSGSYNSPLHF. CDR3 sequence (DNA): TGTGCCAGCAGGGGGCCTTCGGGGTCCTATAATTCACCCCTCCACTTT.

V is TRBV10-3 and J is TRBJ1-1, with unresolved D. Germline lookup yields CDR1 ENHRY and CDR2 SYGVKD. This CDR3 has 14 residues. Trimming pared 11 bases from V and 1 base from J, leaving 17 bases between. The CDR3 protein is CAPEADLKNTEAFF. CDR3 nucleotide sequence: TGTGCCCCAGAGGCGGATCTAAAGAACACTGAAGCTTTCTTT.

A single count supports this clonotype. The rearrangement joins TRBV20-1 to TRBJ2-7; D is perhaps TRBD2 (5 bases). CDR3 length: 16 residues. Germline V CDR1 and CDR2: DFQATT, SNEGSKA (reference sequence). Trimming removed 0 bases at V and 2 bases at J, with 17 bases between. The DNA for the CDR3 is TGCAGTGCTAGAGATTCCGGCGACGGGGTAACCTACGAGCAGTACTTC. Translation gives CSARDSGDGVTYEQYF.

With respect to this clonotype: This may stem from a read error, because a much larger clone lies one nucleotide away. V usage is TRBV27 and J usage is TRBJ2-3; 13 bases are a match to TRBD2. The CDR3 runs 15 residues. V was pared by 8 bases and J by 5 bases, with 7 bases of the junction left unmatched. Germline-derived CDR1 and CDR2 are MNHEY and SMNVEV (reference sequence). CDR3 sequence reads: CASCGLAGVGDTQYF. In DNA form, the CDR3 reads TGTGCCAGCTGTGGACTAGCGGGGGTGGGAGATACGCAGTATTTT.

V is TRBV27 and J is TRBJ2-1; 10 bases are a match to TRBD1. This CDR3 has 17 residues. The V gene's germline CDR1 is MNHEY and CDR2 SMNVEV (reference sequence). V lost 6 bases and J lost 8; bases outside the gene matches: 16. CDR3: CASSHRTGGSTVHEQFF. The CDR3 nucleotides are TGTGCCAGCAGCCACAGGACAGGGGGGTCGACGGTCCATGAGCAGTTCTTC.

The rearrangement uses TRBV7-9 and TRBJ2-2; the D is unclear. Germline loops: CDR1 SEHNR, CDR2 FQNEAQ (reference sequence). This CDR3 region has 13 residues. Trimming removed 3 bases from V and 4 bases from J, with 6 bases in between. CDR3 DNA: TGTGCCAGCAGCTTTGGGGTCACCGGGGAGCTGTTTTTT. Translating it yields CASSFGVTGELFF.

The CDR3 sequence: CASSQEIRDEQFF. The DNA of the CDR3 is TGTGCCAGCAGCCAAGAGATAAGGGATGAGCAGTTCTTC. The rearrangement joins TRBV14 to TRBJ2-1; no reliable D call. The CDR3 consists of 13 residues. Trimming took 0 bases from V and 8 from J, leaving 8 bases between them. From germline, CDR1 is SGHDN and CDR2 FVKESK.

This chain links TRBV7-4 with TRBJ1-1; D possibly corresponds to TRBD1 (6 bases). V was shortened by 5 bases and J by 7 bases, with 17 bases between the two germline ends. The CDR3 totals 14 residues. The germline gives CDR1 SGHVT, CDR2 SQSDAQ. The CDR3 bases are TGTGCCAGCAGCCTAACCGGGGGCGGAGATGAAGCTTTCTTT. Protein product: CASSLTGGGDEAFF.

The rearrangement joins TRBV7-9 to TRBJ2-7; maybe TRBD2 (5 bases). CDR1 is SEHNR, CDR2 FQNEAQ, per germline (reference sequence). This CDR3 is 14 amino acids long. Trimming took 1 base from V and 6 from J, leaving 13 bases between them. CDR3 DNA sequence: TGTGCCAGCAGCTTAGGGGGAGCGTCGTCCGAGCAGTACTTC. Translation gives CASSLGGASSEQYF.

In its sample, this clonotype is medium-sized. The rearrangement joins TRBV6-2 or TRBV6-3 to TRBJ2-2; D is ambiguous. CDR3 length equals 12 residues. With 6 bases removed from V and 5 bases from J, the gap between germline ends came to 7 bases. Germline CDR1 reads MNHEY; CDR2 reads SVGEGT. The CDR3 coding sequence is TGTGCCAGCAGGCCCACTACCGGGGAGCTGTTTTTT. Encoded protein: CASRPTTGELFF.